A selection of T cell receptor beta chains follows, all from one sample in a study of radiation and T cells in renal cell carcinoma. Clones were sequenced by immunoSEQ multiplex PCR, and TCRdb holds only the in-frame ones, with some missing. The sample records around 140,000 clones, roughly 85% being singletons. Source: blood, taken from a patient whose treatment included radiotherapy and nephrectomy. The receptors originated from a woman in her forties or fifties with renal cell carcinoma. The CDR3 runs from the conserved cysteine through the conserved F or W. The D gene is left open where the match is weak. Some rows mark clone size as missing; the rest say once, few, many or name a class of expanded clone.

size	V	D	J	CDR3	DNA
NA	TRBV18	TRBD1	TRBJ2-7	CASSFDRGPYEQYF	TGTGCCAGCTCCTTTGACAGGGGCCCCTACGAGCAGTACTTC
few	TRBV5-1	TRBD1	TRBJ1-1	CASSFTGTDTEAFF	TGCGCCAGCAGCTTCACCGGGACAGACACTGAAGCTTTCTTT
NA	TRBV5-6	TRBD1	TRBJ1-2	CASSLLPGGNGYTF	TGTGCCAGCAGCTTGCTCCCAGGGGGCAATGGCTACACCTTC
once	TRBV7-9	TRBD1	TRBJ1-1	CASSLGGVRGYTEAFF	TGTGCCAGCAGCTTAGGAGGGGTCAGGGGGTACACTGAAGCTTTCTTT
once	TRBV5-1	NA	TRBJ1-1	CASSPSEMNTEAFF	TGCGCCAGCAGCCCGTCGGAGATGAACACTGAAGCTTTCTTT
NA	TRBV5-6	TRBD1	TRBJ1-1	CASSLASPGGAGAEAFF	TGTGCCAGCAGCTTGGCCTCGCCAGGGGGCGCAGGGGCTGAAGCTTTCTTT
few	TRBV5-6	TRBD1	TRBJ1-4	CASSSRGTAINEKLFF	TGTGCCAGCAGCTCCCGGGGGACAGCGATCAATGAAAAACTGTTTTTT
NA	TRBV25-1	TRBD1	TRBJ1-4	CASSRGGLNEKLFF	TGTGCCAGCAGCAGGGGGGGACTTAATGAAAAACTGTTTTTT
NA	TRBV6-1	NA	TRBJ1-1	CASSDQRQNTEAFF	TGTGCCAGCAGTGACCAAAGACAGAACACTGAAGCTTTCTTT
NA	TRBV7-9	NA	TRBJ2-5	CASSPRVSGRETQYF	TGTGCCAGCAGCCCCCGGGTCTCAGGCCGAGAGACCCAGTACTTC
NA	TRBV16	NA	TRBJ2-2	CASSQSVGGELFF	TGTGCCAGCAGCCAATCAGTGGGCGGGGAGCTGTTTTTT
few	TRBV2	NA	TRBJ1-1	CASSPRQSRNTEAFF	TGTGCCAGCAGCCCGAGACAGAGTCGGAACACTGAAGCTTTCTTT
NA	TRBV5-4	NA	TRBJ1-3	CASSFIGSGNTIYF	TGTGCCAGCAGCTTCATTGGGTCTGGAAACACCATATATTTT
once	TRBV9	NA	TRBJ1-3	CASSTNLRASGNTIYF	TGTGCCAGCAGCACCAATCTCAGGGCTTCTGGAAACACCATATATTTT
once	TRBV20-1	NA	TRBJ1-1	CSARENTEAFF	TGCAGTGCTCGAGAAAACACTGAAGCTTTCTTT
NA	TRBV7-9	NA	TRBJ1-2	CATPGGDNYGYTF	TGTGCCACCCCCGGGGGTGATAACTATGGCTACACCTTC
NA	TRBV6-6	NA	TRBJ2-1	CASSPSSSYNEQFF	TGTGCCAGCAGCCCGTCGAGCTCCTACAATGAGCAGTTCTTC
NA	TRBV5-4	NA	TRBJ2-5	CASSLRDKETQYF	TGTGCCAGCAGCTTGCGGGACAAAGAGACCCAGTACTTC
NA	TRBV30	NA	TRBJ2-5	CAWSGGSETQYF	TGTGCCTGGAGTGGAGGGAGCGAGACCCAGTACTTC
NA	TRBV2	TRBD2	TRBJ2-2	CASSDTPGRVEDTGELFF	TGTGCCAGCAGCGACACCCCCGGGAGGGTGGAGGACACCGGGGAGCTGTTTTTT
NA	TRBV6-5	TRBD1	TRBJ1-1	CASRGTVGGGAFF	TGTGCCAGCAGAGGGACAGTCGGGGGAGGAGCTTTCTTT
NA	TRBV4-1	TRBD1	TRBJ2-5	CASSQDRWPGGYF	TGCGCCAGCAGCCAAGATCGGTGGCCAGGGGGGTACTTC
NA	TRBV11-2	TRBD1	TRBJ2-2	CASSVTGSPGELFF	TGTGCCAGCAGCGTGACAGGGTCCCCCGGGGAGCTGTTTTTT
NA	TRBV6-1	NA	TRBJ1-1	CASSVIPGNTEAFF	TGTGCCAGCAGTGTAATCCCTGGGAACACTGAAGCTTTCTTT
NA	TRBV2	TRBD2	TRBJ2-7	CASSASGGDLF	TGTGCCAGCAGCGCTAGCGGGGGTGACCTATTC
NA	TRBV29-1	NA	TRBJ1-5	CSVVVVAGQYSNQPQHF	TGCAGCGTTGTGGTCGTGGCAGGCCAGTATAGCAATCAGCCCCAGCATTTT
NA	TRBV4-3	NA	TRBJ2-3	CASSQEGGGADTQYF	TGCGCCAGCAGCCAAGAAGGGGGGGGTGCAGATACGCAGTATTTT
NA	TRBV7-2	NA	TRBJ2-1	CASSPRVNEQFF	TGTGCCAGCAGCCCGAGGGTCAATGAGCAGTTCTTC
NA	TRBV4-1	NA	TRBJ1-3	CASSQDARPSSGNTIYF	TGCGCCAGCAGCCAAGATGCCAGGCCGAGCTCTGGAAACACCATATATTTT
NA	TRBV7-2	NA	TRBJ2-1	CASSSPGSYNEQFF	TGTGCCAGCAGCAGCCCGGGGTCCTACAATGAGCAGTTCTTC
NA	TRBV29-1	TRBD1	TRBJ2-3	CSEDRGTDTQYF	TGCAGCGAGGACAGGGGTACAGATACGCAGTATTTT
NA	TRBV4-3	NA	TRBJ1-4	CASSQERASGTVFF	TGCGCCAGCAGCCAAGAACGGGCCTCTGGAACTGTTTTTTTT
NA	TRBV19	NA	TRBJ2-2	CASSRNPGQTNTGELFF	TGTGCCAGTAGCCGTAATCCGGGACAAACGAACACCGGGGAGCTGTTTTTT
NA	TRBV19	TRBD1	TRBJ1-1	CASSIGQGGTEAFF	TGTGCCAGTAGTATAGGGCAGGGGGGCACTGAAGCTTTCTTT
NA	TRBV6-6	NA	TRBJ2-7	CASTYSTARGFEQYF	TGTGCCAGCACCTATTCCACTGCGAGGGGTTTCGAGCAGTACTTC
NA	TRBV10-1	NA	TRBJ2-3	CASSESTGLSTDTQYF	TGCGCCAGCAGTGAGTCTACGGGGTTAAGCACAGATACGCAGTATTTT
NA	TRBV7-8	TRBD1	TRBJ2-7	CASSSGQGREQYF	TGTGCCAGCAGCTCCGGACAGGGAAGGGAGCAGTACTTC
NA	TRBV9	NA	TRBJ2-7	CASSVEVGEQYF	TGTGCCAGCAGCGTAGAGGTAGGCGAGCAGTACTTC
NA	TRBV5-4	TRBD1	TRBJ2-3	CASSLRTGYTDTQYF	TGTGCCAGCAGCCTGAGGACAGGGTACACAGATACGCAGTATTTT
NA	TRBV6-5	NA	TRBJ1-1	CASSDRVIGAFF	TGTGCCAGCAGCGATAGAGTAATTGGAGCTTTCTTT
NA	TRBV5-4	TRBD2	TRBJ2-2	CASSPLQRENTGELFF	TGTGCCAGCAGCCCTCTTCAGCGGGAGAACACCGGGGAGCTGTTTTTT
few	TRBV28	NA	TRBJ2-5	CASRGGRQETQYF	TGTGCCAGCAGGGGGGGCCGCCAAGAGACCCAGTACTTC
NA	TRBV19	TRBD1	TRBJ2-7	CASSLAGGYEQYF	TGTGCCAGTAGTCTGGCAGGGGGCTACGAGCAGTACTTC
NA	TRBV29-1	TRBD2	TRBJ2-2	CSGASGGDTGELFF	TGCAGCGGGGCTAGCGGGGGGGACACCGGGGAGCTGTTTTTT
NA	TRBV15	NA	TRBJ2-3	CATSREGTQGADTQYF	TGTGCCACCAGCAGAGAAGGGACCCAAGGGGCAGATACGCAGTATTTT
few	TRBV30	NA	TRBJ2-2	CAWSLGLWTGELFF	TGTGCCTGGAGTCTAGGACTGTGGACCGGGGAGCTGTTTTTT
NA	TRBV6-1	TRBD2	TRBJ2-5	CASLSGGLGETQYF	TGTGCCAGCCTTAGCGGGGGGCTTGGTGAGACCCAGTACTTC
NA	TRBV7-2	NA	TRBJ1-4	CASSLDPGEKLFF	TGTGCCAGCAGCTTGGATCCGGGGGAAAAACTGTTTTTT
NA	TRBV13	NA	TRBJ2-7	CASSATRDNSYEQYF	TGTGCCAGCAGCGCAACTCGGGACAACTCCTACGAGCAGTACTTC
NA	TRBV4-3	NA	TRBJ2-5	CASSQETQAQETQYF	TGCGCCAGCAGCCAAGAGACACAGGCCCAAGAGACCCAGTACTTC
NA	TRBV7-9	TRBD1	TRBJ1-1	CASSFPPTGLTFF	TGTGCCAGCAGCTTCCCCCCGACAGGGCTGACTTTCTTT
NA	TRBV29-1	NA	TRBJ2-6	CSVSPSSGANVLTF	TGCAGCGTTTCTCCTAGCTCTGGGGCCAACGTCCTGACTTTC